This T cell receptor (beta chain) was sequenced during a study of vaccination and CD4 T cells after COVID-19. Study-wide background: Once diagnosed, patients had post-COVID samples drawn a median roughly 100 days later (range 35 to 161).

Cultured CD4+ T cells had their DNA profiled by the Oncomine TCR Beta short-read assay. After culture, CD4+ T cells served as the source for genomic DNA extraction. TCRdb itself ran the PCR reads through MiXCR, one entry per CDR3 protein. The sample has around 13,000 distinct CDR3 sequences; 70% to 75% are singletons. A note on this clonotype: No antigen is known for it.

Germline values: CDR1 GTSNPN, CDR2 SVGIG (reference sequence). This CDR3 spans 14 amino acids. V lost 0 bases, J lost 6 bases, and 9 bases lay in between. As for treatment: roughly 11-day PBMC culture with coronavirus spike peptide pools or control peptides (ViraFEST assay). Antigen-specific T cells were expanded with peptide pools by ViraFEST, and TCRs were then sequenced. Study results and limitations: From about 20 to 38, the median of SARS-CoV-2-reactive clonotypes rose without reaching significance.

The receptor was isolated from a human donor who received a COVID-19 vaccine. The rearrangement uses TRBV30 and TRBJ1-6, with D unclear. Material: CD4+ T cells from blood, cultured in vitro, obtained after SARS-CoV-2 vaccination. CDR3 region: CAWSVSDPNSPLHF. CDR3 coding DNA: TGTGCCTGGAGTGTATCGGACCCTAATTCACCCCTCCACTTT.